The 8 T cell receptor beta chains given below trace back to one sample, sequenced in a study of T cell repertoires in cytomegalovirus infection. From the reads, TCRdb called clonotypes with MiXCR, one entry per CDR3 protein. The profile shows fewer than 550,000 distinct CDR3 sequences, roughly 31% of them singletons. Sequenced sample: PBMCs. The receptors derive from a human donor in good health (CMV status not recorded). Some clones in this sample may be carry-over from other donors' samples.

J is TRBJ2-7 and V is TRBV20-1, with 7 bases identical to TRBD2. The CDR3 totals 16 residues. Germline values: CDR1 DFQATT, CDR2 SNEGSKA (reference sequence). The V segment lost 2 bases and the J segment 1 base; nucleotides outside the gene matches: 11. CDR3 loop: CSARLGRLARSYEQYF. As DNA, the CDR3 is TGCAGTGCTAGACTAGGTCGACTAGCCCGTTCCTACGAGCAGTACTTC.

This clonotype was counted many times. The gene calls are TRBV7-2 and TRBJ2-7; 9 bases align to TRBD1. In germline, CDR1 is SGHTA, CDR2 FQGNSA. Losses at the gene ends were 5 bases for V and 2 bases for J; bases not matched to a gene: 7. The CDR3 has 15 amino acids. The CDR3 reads CASSGGWTGAYEQYF. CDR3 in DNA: TGTGCCAGCAGCGGGGGTTGGACAGGGGCCTACGAGCAGTACTTC.

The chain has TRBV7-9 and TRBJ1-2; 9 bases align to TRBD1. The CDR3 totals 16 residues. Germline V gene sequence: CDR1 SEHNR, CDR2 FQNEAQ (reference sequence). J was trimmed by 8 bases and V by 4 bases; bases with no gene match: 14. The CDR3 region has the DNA TGTGCCAGCAGCTCGCGAACCGGGACAGGGAATCGGGGCTACACCTTC. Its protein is CASSSRTGTGNRGYTF.

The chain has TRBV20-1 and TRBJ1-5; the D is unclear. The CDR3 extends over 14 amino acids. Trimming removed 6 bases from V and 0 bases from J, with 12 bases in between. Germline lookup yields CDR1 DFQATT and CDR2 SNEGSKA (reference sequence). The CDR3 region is CSAEHGDSNQPQHF. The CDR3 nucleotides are TGCAGTGCCGAACACGGGGATAGCAATCAGCCCCAGCATTTT.

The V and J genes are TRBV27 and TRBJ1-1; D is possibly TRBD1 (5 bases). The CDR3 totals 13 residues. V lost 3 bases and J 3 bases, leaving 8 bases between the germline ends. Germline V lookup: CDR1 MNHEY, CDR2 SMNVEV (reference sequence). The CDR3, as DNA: TGTGCCAGCAGTTTGGGGGAGGACACTGAAGCTTTCTTT. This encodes CASSLGEDTEAFF.

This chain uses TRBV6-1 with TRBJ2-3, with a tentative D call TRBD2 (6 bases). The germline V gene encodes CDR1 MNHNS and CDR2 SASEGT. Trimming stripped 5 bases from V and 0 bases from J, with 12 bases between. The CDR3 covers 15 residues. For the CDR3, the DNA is TGTGCCAGCAGTTTATTGGGGACTAGCACAGATACGCAGTATTTT. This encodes CASSLLGTSTDTQYF.

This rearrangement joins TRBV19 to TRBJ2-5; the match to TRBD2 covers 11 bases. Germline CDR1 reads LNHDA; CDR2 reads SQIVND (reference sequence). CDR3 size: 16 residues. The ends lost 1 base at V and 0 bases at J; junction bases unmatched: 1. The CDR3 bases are TGTGCCAGTAGTATAGGACTAGCGGGGCACCAAGAGACCCAGTACTTC. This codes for CASSIGLAGHQETQYF.

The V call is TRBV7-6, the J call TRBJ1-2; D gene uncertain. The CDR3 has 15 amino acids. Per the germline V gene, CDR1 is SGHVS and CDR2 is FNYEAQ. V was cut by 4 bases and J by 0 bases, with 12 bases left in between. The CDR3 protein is CASSSAARSNYGYTF. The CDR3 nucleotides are TGTGCCAGCAGCTCAGCGGCTCGTTCTAACTATGGCTACACCTTC.